This T cell receptor (beta chain) was found in a study of shared clonotypes between healthy human individuals. Study as a whole: Aged between 18 and 49, the donors were two women and three men.

V was trimmed by 0 bases and J by 10 bases, leaving 17 bases between them. Looked up from germline, CDR1 is SGHDT and CDR2 is YYEEEE. The CDR3 consists of 16 residues. Study conclusions and caveats: Estimated clonotype richness was generally higher in naive than memory subsets.

Subsets obtained from CD4+ cells comprised CD45RA+ naive and CD45RA-negative memory cells. As concerns this clone: Antigen unknown.

The repertoire was sequenced with immunoSEQ multiplex PCR; TCRdb's copy has only in-frame clones and lacks some. The sample includes fewer than 400,000 clones, less than 85% seen only once; the top ten take 10%. This chain joins TRBV5-6 and TRBJ1-6; D ambiguous. Sequencing used memory CD4+ T cells sorted from blood. The subset: CD45RA-negative fraction. The receptor comes from a young man in good health. The CDR3 DNA reads TGTGCCAGCAGCTTGGAGCGGGCGTCGCTGGCATCACCCCTCCACTTT. Translation: CASSLERASLASPLHF.